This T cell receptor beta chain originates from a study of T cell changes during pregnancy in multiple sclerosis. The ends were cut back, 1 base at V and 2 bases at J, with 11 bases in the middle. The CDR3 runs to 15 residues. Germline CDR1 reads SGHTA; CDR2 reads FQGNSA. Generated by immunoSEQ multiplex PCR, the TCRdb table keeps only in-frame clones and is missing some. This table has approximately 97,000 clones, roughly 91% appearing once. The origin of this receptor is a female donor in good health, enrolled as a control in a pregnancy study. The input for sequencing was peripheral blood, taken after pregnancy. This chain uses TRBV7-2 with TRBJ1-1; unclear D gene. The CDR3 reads CASSLGAGFNTEAFF. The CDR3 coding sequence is TGTGCCAGCAGCTTAGGGGCGGGATTTAACACTGAAGCTTTCTTT. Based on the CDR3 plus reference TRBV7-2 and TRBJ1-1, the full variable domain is GAGVSQSPSNKVTEKGKDVELRCDPISGHTALYWYRQSLGQGLEFLIYFQGNSAPDKSGLPSDRFSAERTGGSVSTLTIQRTQQEDSAVYLCASSLGAGFNTEAFFGQGTRLTVV.